This T cell receptor (beta chain) was captured by sequencing in a study of T cell responses to AZD1222 COVID-19 vaccine (dated by TCRdb to about 2021). Looking at the study overall: AZD1222 recipients given second doses at about 4 weeks or at about 12 weeks were pooled, since spike-specific TCR depth and breadth were not found to differ between the two schedules. TCR sequencing was performed for about 250 trial participants, of whom about 200 were given two doses of AZD1222 and some 25 were given two doses of MenACWY control vaccine. Enrollment into the trials was organized by age into subgroups of 18-55, 56-69 and 70-plus years, and those subgroups contained approximately 150, 30 and 60 TCR-sequenced participants, respectively.

Taken with the paper, the label for time point translates to: baseline before first vaccination. Samples from vaccinated people were obtained from the UK trials COV001 and COV002, which included a single-blind randomized controlled phase 2/3 trial of AZD1222 (ChAdOx1 nCoV-19) in healthy adults. Trial participant PBMC samples were collected at day 0 and day 28 after the second dose for TCRbeta chain sequencing. Paper-wide results and their limitations: After two AZD1222 doses, spike-specific TCR breadth and depth were significantly higher than at day 0 and than in MenACWY recipients. Conclusions about previously exposed vaccinees are limited, since just six AZD1222 recipients were seropositive for SARS-CoV-2 at baseline. CD4 TCRs associated with the vaccine covered the entire spike protein, and the dominant responses were in regions 160-218 and 743-854. No day 14 peak-response samples were available, so repertoires were characterized only after the peak T cell response. Most participants were white British and females outnumbered males, and the authors suggested that clonal diversity may have been underestimated. Epitopes outside the regions mutated in the B.1.351 and B.1.1.7 variants were reportedly recognized by nearly half of the unique spike-specific TCRs. In the small 56-69-year group, the increase in depth fell short of significance, most likely because of low power.

CDR1 SGHKS and CDR2 YYEKEE were looked up in the germline V gene (reference sequence). Germline trimming: 2 bases from V, 2 bases from J; junction bases outside gene matches: 5. The CDR3, from cysteine to phenylalanine, totals 15 residues. The sequence is cut down to CDR3 DNA, 45 bases in frame from base 1. The CDR3 regions of human TCRbeta chains were analyzed by immunosequencing. As for how the authors treated the data: Repertoire TCRs were checked for matches against a reference library of SARS-CoV-2-specific TCRs that had been generated using the MIRA antigen-specificity platform. Breadth was defined as the fraction of unique TCRs that were SARS-CoV-2-associated, and depth was defined as the fraction of total T cells that were SARS-CoV-2-associated. Using the MIRA data, each spike-specific TCR was assigned both to the spike region to which the TCR was reactive and to a CD4 or CD8 class. Log10-transformed breadth and depth values were compared by one-way ANOVA with Sidak's multiple comparisons tests. TCRdb obtained this table from immuneACCESS and retained in-frame rearrangements with V and J assigned. These tables miss some clones; where compared with another copy, unresolved V genes account for less than half of the shortfall, and the remainder is unexplained. The V and J calls and clone size come from that table; D and trimming were worked out from the DNA. The sample records more than 50,000 clones, around 90% of which are singletons. Of the sample, approximately 4.9% falls within the top ten clones.

With regard to this clone: There is no known antigen for this receptor. The sample holds no much larger clone one base away, and base qualities are not on file.

Sequencing used peripheral blood, obtained on day 0 of AZD1222 vaccination. The source of this sequence is an adult in good health. This sequence uses TRBV5-5 and TRBJ2-5; TRBD2 aligns with 8 central bases. This receptor carries the CDR3 CASSFRPSGQETQYF. The nucleotide sequence reads as follows: TGTGCCAGCAGCTTCAGGCCTAGCGGGCAAGAGACCCAGTACTTC.